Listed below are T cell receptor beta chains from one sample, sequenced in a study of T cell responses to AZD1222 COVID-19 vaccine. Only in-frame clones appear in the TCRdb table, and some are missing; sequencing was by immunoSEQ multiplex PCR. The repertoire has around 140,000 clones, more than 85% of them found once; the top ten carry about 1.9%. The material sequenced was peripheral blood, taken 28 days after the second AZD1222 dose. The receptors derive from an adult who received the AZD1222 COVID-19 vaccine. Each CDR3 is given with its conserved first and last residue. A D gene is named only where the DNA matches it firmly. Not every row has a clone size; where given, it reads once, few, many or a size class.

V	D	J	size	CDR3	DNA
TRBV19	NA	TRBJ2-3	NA	CASTDGSRTDTQYF	TGTGCCAGCACCGACGGATCTCGCACAGATACGCAGTATTTT
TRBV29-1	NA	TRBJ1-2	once	CSVELTAGHYGYTF	TGCAGCGTTGAATTGACAGCAGGTCACTATGGCTACACCTTC
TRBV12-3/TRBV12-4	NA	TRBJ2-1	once	CASSLEYNEQFF	TGTGCCAGCAGTTTAGAATACAATGAGCAGTTCTTC
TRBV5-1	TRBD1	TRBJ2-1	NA	CASSWGQGNNEQFF	TGCGCCAGCAGCTGGGGACAGGGGAACAATGAGCAGTTCTTC
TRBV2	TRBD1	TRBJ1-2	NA	CASSETPGQSAGYTF	TGTGCCAGCAGTGAGACTCCGGGACAGTCGGCTGGCTACACCTTC
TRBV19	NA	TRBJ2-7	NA	CASSIQQGYEQYF	TGTGCCAGTAGTATCCAACAGGGCTACGAGCAGTACTTC
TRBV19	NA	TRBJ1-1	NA	CASGAGTNTEAFF	TGTGCCAGTGGTGCCGGGACGAACACTGAAGCTTTCTTT
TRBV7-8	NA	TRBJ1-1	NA	CASRVGAGITEAFF	TGTGCCAGCAGAGTAGGGGCTGGCATCACTGAAGCTTTCTTT
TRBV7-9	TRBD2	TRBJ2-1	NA	CASSLGGGYYNEQFF	TGTGCCAGCAGCTTAGGCGGGGGATACTACAATGAGCAGTTCTTC
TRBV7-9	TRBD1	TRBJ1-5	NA	CASSGQENQPQHF	TGTGCCAGCAGCGGACAGGAAAATCAGCCCCAGCATTTT
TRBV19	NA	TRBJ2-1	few	CASSIVSNNEQFF	TGTGCCAGTAGTATAGTCAGCAACAATGAGCAGTTCTTC
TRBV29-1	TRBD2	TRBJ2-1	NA	CSVSPPYSSGRVNEQFF	TGCAGCGTGTCCCCTCCCTATTCTAGCGGGAGGGTAAATGAGCAGTTCTTC
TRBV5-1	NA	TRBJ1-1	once	CASRAPNTEAFF	TGCGCCAGCAGGGCCCCTAATACTGAAGCTTTCTTT
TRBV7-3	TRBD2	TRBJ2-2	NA	CASSSGPSGRSAGELFF	TGTGCCAGCAGCTCAGGACCTAGCGGGAGAAGCGCCGGGGAGCTGTTTTTT
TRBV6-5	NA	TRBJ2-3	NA	CASSPTREDTQYF	TGTGCCAGCAGTCCAACCCGAGAAGATACGCAGTATTTT
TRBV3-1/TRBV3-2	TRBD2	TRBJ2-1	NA	CASSLLLREGPDNEQFF	TGTGCCAGCAGCCTCCTATTGCGGGAGGGCCCGGACAATGAGCAGTTCTTC
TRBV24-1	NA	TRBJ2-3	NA	CATSGPPRVGGTDTQYF	TGTGCCACCAGTGGCCCCCCCCGTGTGGGCGGCACAGATACGCAGTATTTT
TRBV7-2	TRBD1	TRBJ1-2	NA	CASRDRPYGYTF	TGTGCCAGCCGGGACAGGCCCTATGGCTACACCTTC
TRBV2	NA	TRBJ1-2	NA	CASSVEKGANYGYTF	TGTGCCAGCAGTGTAGAGAAAGGAGCTAACTATGGCTACACCTTC
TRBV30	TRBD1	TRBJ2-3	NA	CAWSEQGNTQYF	TGTGCCTGGAGTGAACAGGGGAATACGCAGTATTTT
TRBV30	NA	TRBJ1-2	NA	CAWTHGRLRLLNYGYTF	TGTGCCTGGACCCACGGGCGGCTCAGGCTTTTGAATTATGGCTACACCTTC
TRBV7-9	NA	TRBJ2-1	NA	CASSLGTDINEQFF	TGTGCCAGCAGCTTAGGGACTGACATTAATGAGCAGTTCTTC
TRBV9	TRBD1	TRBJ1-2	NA	CASSFGDRGPPSNYGYTF	TGTGCCAGCAGTTTTGGGGACAGGGGACCTCCTTCTAACTATGGCTACACCTTC
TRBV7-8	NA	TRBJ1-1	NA	CASSLALFGAGRGNTEAFF	TGTGCCAGCAGCTTAGCGCTGTTTGGGGCAGGGAGGGGGAACACTGAAGCTTTCTTT
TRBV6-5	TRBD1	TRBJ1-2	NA	CASSRQGLRYGYTF	TGTGCCAGCAGTAGACAGGGGTTGCGGTATGGCTACACCTTC
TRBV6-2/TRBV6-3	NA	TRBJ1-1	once	CASSLDMRAAFF	TGTGCCAGCAGTTTAGACATGAGGGCAGCTTTCTTT
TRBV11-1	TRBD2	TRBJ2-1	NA	CASSERTSGGLKQFF	TGTGCCAGCAGCGAACGGACTAGCGGGGGGCTTAAGCAGTTCTTC
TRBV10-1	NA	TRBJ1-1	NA	CASSPRASLGNTEAFF	TGCGCCAGCAGTCCTAGGGCATCCCTTGGGAACACTGAAGCTTTCTTT
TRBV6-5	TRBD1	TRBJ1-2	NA	CASSLGQGGYGYTF	TGTGCCAGCAGCCTAGGACAGGGTGGCTATGGCTACACCTTC
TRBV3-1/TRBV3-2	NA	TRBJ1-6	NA	CASSQERYNSPLHF	TGTGCCAGCAGCCAAGAACGGTATAATTCACCCCTCCACTTT
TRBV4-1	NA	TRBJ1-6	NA	CASSQGAVVGNSPLHF	TGCGCCAGCAGCCAAGGTGCGGTAGTGGGTAATTCACCCCTCCACTTT
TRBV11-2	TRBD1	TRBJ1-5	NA	CASSAAGGWNQPQHF	TGTGCCAGCAGCGCTGCAGGGGGATGGAATCAGCCCCAGCATTTT
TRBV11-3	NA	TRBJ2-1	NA	CASSQAGNRYNEQFF	TGTGCCAGCAGCCAAGCAGGGAACCGGTACAATGAGCAGTTCTTC
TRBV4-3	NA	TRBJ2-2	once	CASSQDLGRWNTGELFF	TGCGCCAGCAGCCAAGACCTCGGCAGGTGGAACACCGGGGAGCTGTTTTTT